Below, 16 T cell receptor beta chains from the same sample are listed, as sequenced in a study of cytomegalovirus exposure and HLA in healthy donors. In the PCR, 60 Vbeta and 13 Jbeta primers were used. Sequenced by immunoSEQ multiplex PCR; TCRdb stores in-frame clones only, minus some. The data hold around 300,000 clones, with roughly 90% observed a single time. The specimen was PBMCs. These receptors all come from a woman aged 18-29 years in good health and CMV-seronegative.

The V call is TRBV27, the J call TRBJ1-1; 7 nucleotides agree with TRBD1. Germline V CDR1 and CDR2: MNHEY, SMNVEV (reference sequence). J was trimmed by 3 bases and V by 0 bases; bases with no gene match: 7. The CDR3 has 16 amino acids. CDR3 protein: CASSLSRDSLYTEAFF. CDR3 coding DNA: TGTGCCAGCAGTTTATCGAGGGACAGCCTTTACACTGAAGCTTTCTTT.

This clone was seen only a few times. The gene calls are TRBV18 and TRBJ2-7, with D hard to call. The V end was cut by 2 bases, the J end by 3 bases, with 8 bases between. The CDR3 is 13 residues long. Looked up from germline, CDR1 is KGHSH and CDR2 is LQKENI. CDR3 sequence (DNA): TGTGCCAGCTCACCATTTCCAGACTACGAGCAGTACTTC. Translating it yields CASSPFPDYEQYF.

The chain's CDR3 is CASSIGPALYNSPLHF. The CDR3 nucleotides read TGTGCCAGTAGTATAGGCCCCGCGCTCTATAATTCACCCCTCCACTTT. The rearrangement links TRBV19 to TRBJ1-6; D unresolved. In germline, CDR1 is LNHDA, CDR2 SQIVND (reference sequence). The V end lost 1 base, the J end lost 3 bases, and 10 bases lay between the germline ends. This CDR3 has 16 amino acids.

The chain recombines TRBV5-1 with TRBJ1-6; 10 bases agree with TRBD1. In germline, CDR1 is SGHRS, CDR2 YFSETQ. The V gene end was trimmed by 2 bases and the J gene end by 7 bases; junction bases not matched to a gene: 3. The CDR3 consists of 15 residues. Here the CDR3 DNA reads TGCGCCAGCAGCTTAGAGGGACAGGGGAATTCACCCCTCCACTTT. This sequence encodes CASSLEGQGNSPLHF. The full variable domain, completed using reference TRBV5-1 and TRBJ1-6, is KAGVTQTPRYLIKTRGQQVTLSCSPISGHRSVSWYQQTPGQGLQFLFEYFSETQRNKGNFPGRFSGRQFSNSRSEMNVSTLELGDSALYLCASSLEGQGNSPLHFGNGTRLTVT.

This sequence joins TRBV18 and TRBJ2-2; 8 nucleotides match TRBD1. The CDR3 totals 17 residues. V dropped 2 bases and J dropped 1; count of bases not matched to a gene: 6. Germline loops: CDR1 KGHSH, CDR2 LQKENI. The CDR3 is CASSPTLGTGNTGELFF. The DNA for the CDR3 is TGTGCCAGCTCACCAACCTTGGGGACAGGGAACACCGGGGAGCTGTTTTTT.

This clone was observed a handful of times. The V gene is TRBV7-9, the J gene TRBJ1-3; maybe TRBD1 (5 bases). V was trimmed by 4 bases and J by 4 bases, leaving 8 bases between them. The germline gives CDR1 SEHNR, CDR2 FQNEAQ (reference sequence). CDR3 length: 13 residues. CDR3 protein: CASSWRGGNTIYF. CDR3 coding DNA: TGTGCCAGCAGCTGGCGGGGGGGAAACACCATATATTTT.

The chain combines TRBV2 with TRBJ1-4, with TRBD1 matching 7 bases. The germline V gene has CDR1 SNHLY and CDR2 FYNNEI. There are 14 residues in the CDR3. The ends lost 3 bases at V and 8 bases at J; junction bases unmatched: 6. The CDR3 DNA sequence: TGTGCCAGCAGTGAGGTTCGGACAGGAGAAAAACTGTTTTTT. Translated: CASSEVRTGEKLFF.

This clone was seen once. V usage is TRBV19 and J usage is TRBJ1-4; D is perhaps TRBD1 (5 bases). The length of the CDR3 is 16 residues. Germline assignment: CDR1 LNHDA and CDR2 SQIVND (reference sequence). Trimming took off 5 bases at V and 7 bases at J, with 20 bases between the two ends. CDR3 in amino acids: CASSRSRDSLGEKLFF. CDR3 in DNA: TGTGCCAGTAGTCGAAGCCGGGACTCACTGGGTGAAAAACTGTTTTTT. Full variable domain (outside the CDR3, taken from reference TRBV19 and TRBJ1-4): DGGITQSPKYLFRKEGQNVTLSCEQNLNHDAMYWYRQDPGQGLRLIYYSQIVNDFQKGDIAEGYSVSREKKESFPLTVTSAQKNPTAFYLCASSRSRDSLGEKLFFGSGTQLSVL.

The V call is TRBV5-1, the J call TRBJ2-5; 16 positions agree with TRBD2. TRBJ2-7 matches the DNA end more closely, so the J call is doubtful. Germline-derived CDR1 and CDR2 are SGHRS and YFSETQ. The CDR3 is 17 amino acids. CDR3 sequence (DNA): TGCGCCAGCGGTGGGGGACTAGCGGGGGGGCTTTCCCCCGAGCAGTACTTC. This encodes CASGGGLAGGLSPEQYF.

CDR3 nucleotide sequence: TGTGCCAGCAGTAAACTTACAGGGGGCGTCACTGAAGCTTTCTTT. Its protein product is CASSKLTGGVTEAFF. The J gene is TRBJ1-1, the V gene TRBV6-5; TRBD1 matches 9 bases. V shed 5 bases, J shed 4 bases, and the junction held 8 bases outside the gene matches. Germline assignment: CDR1 MNHEY and CDR2 SVGAGI. This CDR3 region has 15 residues.

The table lists this clone with a few counts. V is TRBV13 and J is TRBJ2-1, with 9 bases aligning to TRBD1. The germline CDR1 and CDR2 sequences are PRHDT and FYEKMQ (reference sequence). The junction had 2 bases not matched to a gene; V was cut back by 0 bases and J by 5 bases. The CDR3 spans 15 residues. The CDR3 region has the DNA TGTGCCAGCAGCTTAGGGGACAGGGGCAACAATGAGCAGTTCTTC. Its translation: CASSLGDRGNNEQFF.

This clone was seen a handful of times. V is TRBV9 and J is TRBJ2-2; tentatively, D is TRBD2 (5 bases). The CDR3 sequence is 16 residues long. V lost 6 bases and J lost 2, with 17 bases in between. The V gene's germline CDR1 is SGDLS and CDR2 YYNGEE. For the CDR3, the DNA is TGTGCCAGCAAGGGAGCGGAGGATGGCAACACCGGGGAGCTGTTTTTT. It specifies CASKGAEDGNTGELFF.

J is TRBJ2-7 and V is TRBV7-8, with 8 bases identical to TRBD2. V was clipped by 1 base and J by 4 bases; unmatched bases: 6. The CDR3 extends over 15 amino acids. CDR1 and CDR2 from the germline V gene are SGHVS and FQNEAQ. CDR3 bases: TGTGCCAGCAGCTTAGGGCGGCGGGGGGTTTACGAGCAGTACTTC. Translating gives CASSLGRRGVYEQYF.

The chain has TRBV19 and TRBJ1-1; 10 nucleotides align to TRBD1. The CDR3 runs to 15 residues. Per germline, CDR1 LNHDA and CDR2 SQIVND (reference sequence). V lost 7 bases, J lost 0 bases, and 5 bases stayed unmatched. DNA for the CDR3: TGTGCCAGTATTCCGGGACAGGGGATGAACACTGAAGCTTTCTTT. Its translation: CASIPGQGMNTEAFF.

The rearrangement uses TRBV6-4 and TRBJ2-7; TRBD1 agrees at 7 bases. Germline CDR1 MRHNA, CDR2 SNTAGT. Trimming removed 2 bases from V and 3 bases from J; junction bases left unmatched: 10. This CDR3 is 16 amino acids long. The CDR3 DNA reads as TGTGCCAGCAGTGACGTCCCCGGGGACAGCTGCTACGAGCAGTACTTC. Translated: CASSDVPGDSCYEQYF.

The genes are TRBV5-6 and TRBJ2-5; TRBD1 agrees at 7 bases. The ends lost 0 bases at V and 5 bases at J; junction bases unmatched: 4. The CDR3 covers 14 residues. Germline V gene data show CDR1 as SGHDT and CDR2 as YYEEEE. The CDR3 DNA sequence: TGTGCCAGCAGCTTGGTGACAGGGAAGGAGACCCAGTACTTC. It yields the protein CASSLVTGKETQYF.